This T cell receptor (beta chain) derives from a study of blood T cell repertoires in COVID-19. Study in general: Donors in the United States, Italy and Spain gave samples during acute or convalescent COVID-19. Sources were T cells, B-cell-depleted T cells, or PBMCs; the material itself was cDNA or gDNA.

Methods used by the authors: The assay estimated nucleated cells by amplifying reference gene primers. Clones were read by immunoSEQ multiplex PCR, and TCRdb kept only the in-frame ones, dropping some. From that table come the V and J calls and clone size; the DNA was used to work out D and trimming. The repertoire includes 100,000 or so clones, just over 90% of them detected once, and around 1% sits in the top ten. The CDR3 is 14 residues long. V lost 2 bases and J 1 base, leaving 9 bases between the germline ends. Germline V gene lookup returns CDR1 SGHRS and CDR2 YFSETQ. Specimen: peripheral blood. The chain couples TRBV5-1 to TRBJ1-1; D may be TRBD1 (6 bases). The sequence came from a man aged 60 to 75 with acute or convalescent COVID-19. The CDR3 sequence is CASSLPGQNTEAFF. CDR3 nucleotide sequence: TGCGCCAGCAGCTTACCGGGACAGAACACTGAAGCTTTCTTT.